The T cell receptor (beta chain) described here comes from a study of OX40 agonist ivuxolimab in advanced cancers. This clone was seen only once. The antigen is undetermined. The table came from immunoSEQ multiplex PCR; TCRdb's copy has only in-frame clones and leaves some out. This sample has roughly 61,000 clones, with 86% found just once. Study-level findings and limits: In the expanded peripheral T cells, antigen specificity was never determined. The study found that CD8+ T cells averaged more expanded clones than CD4+.

There are 15 residues in the CDR3. CDR1 and CDR2 (germline): MGHRA, YSYEKL. The junction had 6 bases not matched to a gene; V was cut back by 0 bases and J by 5 bases. The cohort excluded patients with autoimmune disease history or systemic immunosuppression. The clonotype was recovered from an adult with an advanced solid tumor such as melanoma, head and neck, liver or kidney cancer. This sample comprised CD4+ or CD8+ T cells sorted from blood, obtained in a trial of the OX40 agonist ivuxolimab. V gene TRBV4-1 combines with J gene TRBJ2-7; 8 nucleotides agree with TRBD1. This chain's CDR3 is CASSQEAGQVNEQYF. CDR3 DNA sequence: TGCGCCAGCAGCCAAGAGGCGGGACAGGTGAACGAGCAGTACTTC.